The next 21 T cell receptor beta chains were all read from a single sample in a study of T cells in Graves' hyperthyroidism and ophthalmopathy. What was amplified from RNA transcripts were TCR beta CDR3 regions. HTBI primers drove first-round RT-PCR of the TCR CDR3. TCRdb fed the multiplex PCR reads into MiXCR, producing one record per CDR3 protein. The sample records hundreds of thousands of distinct CDR3 sequences, around 39% being singletons. Sequenced sample: blood. These receptors were obtained from a man between 18 and 29 years old with Graves' hyperthyroidism.

This clonotype was seen at least ten times. V and J are TRBV10-1 and TRBJ2-6; D might be TRBD2 (5 bases). In germline, CDR1 is WNHNN, CDR2 SYGVQD (reference sequence). CDR3 length equals 19 residues. V shed 2 bases and J shed 0 bases, with 17 bases lying between them. CDR3 coding DNA: TGCGCCAGCAGTGAGCCGCGGGTACTCCTGAGCTCTGGGGCCAACGTCCTGACTTTC. As protein: CASSEPRVLLSSGANVLTF.

V usage is TRBV25-1 and J usage is TRBJ1-1; 7 bases fit TRBD1. The CDR3 is made up of 17 amino acids. Germline V lookup: CDR1 MGHDK, CDR2 SYGVNS. J lost 4 bases, V lost 5 bases, and 16 bases had no gene match. The CDR3 DNA sequence: TGTGCCAGCAGTTACTCCCCGGGACAGCTGCGGGGCACTGAAGCTTTCTTT. It is translated as CASSYSPGQLRGTEAFF. Drawing the rest from reference TRBV25-1 and TRBJ1-1, the complete variable domain is EADIYQTPRYLVIGTGKKITLECSQTMGHDKMYWYQQDPGMELHLIHYSYGVNSTEKGDLSSESTVSRIRTEHFPLTLESARPSHTSQYLCASSYSPGQLRGTEAFFGQGTRLTVV.

V usage is TRBV7-3 and J usage is TRBJ2-2, with D tentatively TRBD2 (5 bases). The V and J ends lost 4 bases and 5 bases respectively, with 11 bases between them. The CDR3 covers 14 residues. CDR1 is SGHTA, CDR2 FQGTGA, per germline. The CDR3 here is CASSSPRGTGELFF. The CDR3 nucleotides are TGTGCCAGCAGCTCACCTAGAGGGACCGGGGAGCTGTTTTTT.

This clonotype was picked up many times. This chain uses TRBV29-1 with TRBJ2-7, with a weak D call TRBD2 (5 bases). The CDR3 has 14 residues. V dropped 6 bases and J dropped 3 bases, with 18 bases sitting between them. Germline loops: CDR1 SQVTM, CDR2 ANQGSEA. CDR3 sequence (DNA): TGCAGCGTCCTTGGTCCACAAGGAGGCTACGAGCAGTACTTC. Encoded protein: CSVLGPQGGYEQYF.

V usage is TRBV7-2 and J usage is TRBJ1-1; TRBD1 might be the D (6 bases). CDR1 is SGHTA, CDR2 FQGNSA, per germline. This CDR3 has 15 amino acids. Trimming took off 5 bases at V and 2 bases at J, with 15 bases between the two ends. This CDR3 reads CASSQADRINTEAFF. CDR3 sequence (DNA): TGTGCCAGCAGCCAAGCGGACAGAATTAACACTGAAGCTTTCTTT. Filled out from reference TRBV7-2 and TRBJ1-1, the complete variable domain reads GAGVSQSPSNKVTEKGKDVELRCDPISGHTALYWYRQSLGQGLEFLIYFQGNSAPDKSGLPSDRFSAERTGGSVSTLTIQRTQQEDSAVYLCASSQADRINTEAFFGQGTRLTVV.

The chain combines TRBV4-1 with TRBJ1-3; no reliable D call. The CDR3 totals 15 residues. Germline V gene lookup returns CDR1 MGHRA and CDR2 YSYEKL. Trimming took off 4 bases at V and 4 bases at J, with 14 bases between the two ends. Written as DNA, the CDR3 is TGCGCCAGCAGCCCTCTGGTGACCTTAGGAAACACCATATATTTT. It translates to CASSPLVTLGNTIYF.

This clonotype came up many times. The chain couples TRBV19 to TRBJ2-7; 7 bases map to TRBD2. The CDR3 spans 13 residues. Losses at the gene ends were 3 bases for V and 4 bases for J; bases not matched to a gene: 3. Germline V gene data show CDR1 as LNHDA and CDR2 as SQIVND (reference sequence). The CDR3 is CASSMSRGYEQYF. CDR3 nucleotide sequence: TGTGCCAGTAGTATGTCGCGGGGGTACGAGCAGTACTTC.

This rearrangement joins TRBV2 to TRBJ2-7; D remains unclear. The CDR3 loop spans 14 amino acids. Germline CDR1 is SNHLY and CDR2 is FYNNEI. Trimming took 5 bases from V and 6 from J, leaving 17 bases between them. CDR3 DNA sequence: TGTGCCAGCAGTTTATTCTCCGCTGTGGGCGAGCAGTACTTC. As protein: CASSLFSAVGEQYF.

This chain joins TRBV20-1 and TRBJ2-2; 14 bases fit TRBD2. Trimming cost V 6 bases and J 5 bases; bases outside gene matches: 14. Germline CDR1 DFQATT, CDR2 SNEGSKA (reference sequence). This CDR3 has 18 residues. CDR3 loop: CSANRKGLAGGGTGELFF. The CDR3 DNA reads TGCAGTGCAAACCGCAAAGGACTAGCGGGAGGAGGGACCGGGGAGCTGTTTTTT.

This clonotype was picked up many times. The chain links TRBV7-2 to TRBJ2-7, with 8 positions matching TRBD2. The V gene end was trimmed by 6 bases and the J gene end by 4 bases; junction bases not matched to a gene: 8. CDR3 length: 14 residues. CDR1 and CDR2 from the germline V gene are SGHTA and FQGNSA. This CDR3 is CASSMAGGQYEQYF. Written as DNA, the CDR3 is TGTGCCAGCAGTATGGCGGGAGGCCAGTACGAGCAGTACTTC.

V and J are TRBV29-1 and TRBJ1-5; 7 bases map to TRBD1. After removal of 8 bases from V and 10 bases from J, the junction contained 17 bases not matched to a gene. The CDR3 is made up of 14 amino acids. Germline CDR1 is SQVTM and CDR2 is ANQGSEA. CDR3 bases: TGCAGCAGTTACGTATACGGGGACAGCGAACCCCAGCATTTT. Translating it yields CSSYVYGDSEPQHF.

The chain has TRBV7-8 and TRBJ2-7; 12 bases are a match to TRBD1. V lost 5 bases and J lost 2; bases outside the gene matches: 10. Germline V gene lookup returns CDR1 SGHVS and CDR2 FQNEAQ. This CDR3 has 17 amino acids. The CDR3 DNA sequence: TGTGCCAGCAGCCACTATGTGGGACAGGGGGCCACCTACGAGCAGTACTTC. Its translation is CASSHYVGQGATYEQYF.

This clonotype was seen many times. J is TRBJ1-2 and V is TRBV9, with a weak D call TRBD1 (5 bases). This CDR3 region has 15 residues. V shed 3 bases and J shed 9 bases, with 21 bases lying between them. CDR1 is SGDLS and CDR2 is YYNGEE in the germline V gene. The CDR3 loop reads CASSDPGDPLASYTF. The CDR3, as DNA: TGTGCCAGCAGCGATCCCGGGGACCCGTTAGCCAGCTACACCTTC.

This rearrangement joins TRBV6-6 to TRBJ2-5; TRBD1 aligns across 7 bases. Trimming cost V 5 bases and J 5 bases; bases outside gene matches: 8. Germline V gene data show CDR1 as MNHNY and CDR2 as SVGAGI (reference sequence). CDR3 length: 14 amino acids. CDR3 in DNA: TGTGCCAGCAGTCCCCACAGGGGCGGGGAGACCCAGTACTTC. Protein: CASSPHRGGETQYF.

This sequence joins TRBV20-1 and TRBJ2-7; weak D call: TRBD1 (5 bases). Germline-derived CDR1 and CDR2 are DFQATT and SNEGSKA (reference sequence). The CDR3 is 11 residues long. The V end lost 8 bases, the J end lost 6 bases, and 14 bases lay between the germline ends. For the CDR3, the DNA is TGCAGTTCGCTTCAGGGTCTCGAGCAGTACTTC. Amino acid sequence: CSSLQGLEQYF.

This clonotype turned up a few times. The chain employs TRBV7-9 and TRBJ1-5, with a tentative D call TRBD1 (6 bases). The CDR3 covers 18 residues. The V end lost 5 bases, the J end lost 0 bases, and 20 bases lay between the germline ends. Per the germline V gene, CDR1 is SEHNR and CDR2 is FQNEAQ (reference sequence). CDR3 coding DNA: TGTGCCAGCAGCCCCGGGGGGGGGGCAGGACGTAGCAATCAGCCCCAGCATTTT. Its protein is CASSPGGGAGRSNQPQHF. Full variable domain (remainder filled in from reference TRBV7-9 and TRBJ1-5): DTGVSQNPRHKITKRGQNVTFRCDPISEHNRLYWYRQTLGQGPEFLTYFQNEAQLEKSRLLSDRFSAERPKGSFSTLEIQRTEQGDSAMYLCASSPGGGAGRSNQPQHFGDGTRLSIL.

The V gene is TRBV7-9, the J gene TRBJ2-2; tentative D call: TRBD1 (5 bases). V was shortened by 5 bases and J by 8 bases, with 15 bases between the two germline ends. CDR3 length: 14 amino acids. Germline V CDR1 and CDR2: SEHNR, FQNEAQ (reference sequence). As DNA, the CDR3 is TGTGCCAGCAGCCCAGGGATGGGGCCTGGGGAGCTGTTTTTT. It specifies CASSPGMGPGELFF.

Concerning this clonotype: Relative to the germline gene, one junction end is altered; a read error may explain this. This chain uses TRBV10-3 with TRBJ1-1, with D unclear. This CDR3 comprises 16 residues. Germline CDR1 reads ENHRY; CDR2 reads SYGVKD. CDR3 sequence reads: CASSYSRGRLGTEAFF. The CDR3, as DNA: TGTGCCAGCAGTTACTCCCGAGGGAGATTGGGCACTGAAGCTTTCTTT.

This clonotype was observed many times. The chain is built from TRBV2 and TRBJ2-7; maybe TRBD2 (5 bases). Germline assignment: CDR1 SNHLY and CDR2 FYNNEI. Trimming took 3 bases from V and 4 from J, leaving 10 bases between them. The CDR3 is made up of 13 amino acids. CDR3 sequence: CASSEIRGYEQYF. In DNA, the CDR3 is TGTGCCAGCAGTGAGATCCGGGGATACGAGCAGTACTTC.

The CDR3 DNA reads TGTGCCAGCATTGGGACAGGGGGAGTCGTCACCAACGTCCTGACTTTC. This encodes CASIGTGGVVTNVLTF. The chain uses TRBV12-3 or TRBV12-4 and TRBJ2-6, with 11 bases matching TRBD1. The CDR3 is made up of 16 amino acids. With 7 bases clipped from V and 8 bases from J, the junction kept 10 bases outside the gene matches.

The V gene is TRBV29-1, the J gene TRBJ2-3; 7 nucleotides align to TRBD2. CDR1 SQVTM and CDR2 ANQGSEA come from the germline V gene. The CDR3 sequence is 13 residues long. CDR3: CIAGGISTDTQYF. In nucleotides, the CDR3 is TGCATCGCCGGGGGGATTAGCACAGATACGCAGTATTTT.